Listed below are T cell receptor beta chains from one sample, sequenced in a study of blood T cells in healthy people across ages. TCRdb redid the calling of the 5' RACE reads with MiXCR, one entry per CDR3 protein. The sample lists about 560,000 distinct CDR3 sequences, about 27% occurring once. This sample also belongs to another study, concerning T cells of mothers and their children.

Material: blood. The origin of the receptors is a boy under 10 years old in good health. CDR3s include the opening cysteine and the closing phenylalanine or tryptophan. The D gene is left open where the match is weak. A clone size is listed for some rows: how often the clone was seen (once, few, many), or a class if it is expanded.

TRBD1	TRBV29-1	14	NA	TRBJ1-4	TGCAGCGTCGGATACAGGGGAATAAAAGAAAAACTGTTTTTT	CSVGYRGIKEKLFF
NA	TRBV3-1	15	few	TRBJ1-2	TGTGCCAGCAGCCAAGTGGTCGCCCGAAACTATGGCTACACCTTC	CASSQVVARNYGYTF
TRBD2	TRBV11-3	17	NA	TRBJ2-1	TGTGCCAGCAGCCCTTACTCGACTAGCGGGGGGGCCCATGAGCAGTTCTTC	CASSPYSTSGGAHEQFF
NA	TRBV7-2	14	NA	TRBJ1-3	TGTGCCAGCAGCCCCGTGTACTCTGGAAACACCATATATTTT	CASSPVYSGNTIYF
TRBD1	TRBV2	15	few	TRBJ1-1	TGTGCCAGCAGGCGGGCAGGGGGCGCTTATAGTGAAGCTTTCTTT	CASRRAGGAYSEAFF
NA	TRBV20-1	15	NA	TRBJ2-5	TGCAGTGCTAGAGGATCCGCTACAGGTATCGAGACCCAGTACTTC	CSARGSATGIETQYF
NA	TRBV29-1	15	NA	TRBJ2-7	TGCAGCGTAGCCTGGGAGGCTAGCGTGGGCTACGAGCAGTACTTC	CSVAWEASVGYEQYF
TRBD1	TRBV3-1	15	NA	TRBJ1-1	TGTGCCAGCAGCCACCTGGACAGGGGGGGCACTGAAGCTTTCTTT	CASSHLDRGGTEAFF
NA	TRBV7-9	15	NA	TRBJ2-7	TGTGCCAGCAGCTTAGCGTTGGGGGTTTTCTACGAGCAGTACTTC	CASSLALGVFYEQYF
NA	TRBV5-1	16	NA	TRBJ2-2	TGCGCCAGCAGCTTGGATGGTCCCCCGGGCACCGGGGAGCTGTTTTTT	CASSLDGPPGTGELFF
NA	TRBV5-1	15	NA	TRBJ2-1	TGCGCCAGCAGCTTAGGCGGGGTGGTAGACAATGAGCAGTTCTTC	CASSLGGVVDNEQFF